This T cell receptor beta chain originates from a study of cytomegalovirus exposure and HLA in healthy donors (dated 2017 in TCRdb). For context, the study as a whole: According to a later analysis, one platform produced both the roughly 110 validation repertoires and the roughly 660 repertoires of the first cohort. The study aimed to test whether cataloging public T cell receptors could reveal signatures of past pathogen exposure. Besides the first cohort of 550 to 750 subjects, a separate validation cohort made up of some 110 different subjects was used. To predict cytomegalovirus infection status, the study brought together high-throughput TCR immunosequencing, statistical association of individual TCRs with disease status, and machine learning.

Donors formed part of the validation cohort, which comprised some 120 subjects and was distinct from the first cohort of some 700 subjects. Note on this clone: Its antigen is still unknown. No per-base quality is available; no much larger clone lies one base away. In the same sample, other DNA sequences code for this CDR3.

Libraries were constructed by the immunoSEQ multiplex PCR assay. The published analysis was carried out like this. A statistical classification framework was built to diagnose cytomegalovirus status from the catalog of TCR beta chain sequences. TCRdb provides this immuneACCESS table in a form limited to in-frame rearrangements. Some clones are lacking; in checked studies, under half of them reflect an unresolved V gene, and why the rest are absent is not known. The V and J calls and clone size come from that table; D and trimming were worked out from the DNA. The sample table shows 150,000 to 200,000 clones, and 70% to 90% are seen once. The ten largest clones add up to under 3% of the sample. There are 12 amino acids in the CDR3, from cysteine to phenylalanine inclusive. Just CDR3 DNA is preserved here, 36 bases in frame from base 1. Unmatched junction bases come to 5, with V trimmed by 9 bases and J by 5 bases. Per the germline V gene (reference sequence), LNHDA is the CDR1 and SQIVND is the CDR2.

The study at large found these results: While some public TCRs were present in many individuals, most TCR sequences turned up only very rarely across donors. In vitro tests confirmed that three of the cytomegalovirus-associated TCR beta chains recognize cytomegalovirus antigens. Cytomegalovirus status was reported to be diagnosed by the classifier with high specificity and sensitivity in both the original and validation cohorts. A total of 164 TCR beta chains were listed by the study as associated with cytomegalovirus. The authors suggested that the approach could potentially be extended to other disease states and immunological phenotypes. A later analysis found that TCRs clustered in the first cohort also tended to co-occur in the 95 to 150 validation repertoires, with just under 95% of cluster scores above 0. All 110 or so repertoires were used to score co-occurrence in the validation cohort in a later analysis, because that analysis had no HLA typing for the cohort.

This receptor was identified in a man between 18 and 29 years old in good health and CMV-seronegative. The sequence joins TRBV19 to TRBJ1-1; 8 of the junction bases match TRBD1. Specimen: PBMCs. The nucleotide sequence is TGTGCCAGCCGCACAGGGGGGACTGAAGCTTTCTTT. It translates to CASRTGGTEAFF.